Reported below is one T cell receptor (beta chain). Unmatched junction bases numbered 9, after V lost 8 bases and J lost 9 bases. This CDR3 is 12 amino acids long. Germline CDR1 reads MDHEN; CDR2 reads SYDVKM. It was autoimmune disease history or systemic immunosuppression that excluded patients. The data stem from a study of OX40 agonist ivuxolimab in advanced cancers. In the study overall: Each patient was given ivuxolimab into a vein every 2 weeks, at 0.01 to 10 mg/kg. Eligibility admitted prior anti-PD-1, anti-PD-L1 or anti-CTLA-4 therapy; roughly 39% had some.

Libraries were prepared by immunoSEQ multiplex PCR; TCRdb keeps only in-frame clonotypes and omits some of them. This sample has 98,000 or so clones, with roughly 83% found just once. Sample: CD4+ or CD8+ T cells sorted from blood, taken in a trial of the OX40 agonist ivuxolimab. The TCR was taken from an adult with an advanced solid tumor such as melanoma, head and neck, liver or kidney cancer. The chain is built from TRBV28 and TRBJ1-2, with 7 bases matching TRBD1. CDR3 coding DNA: TGTGCCAGCTTGGGACAGCGGATTAGCTACACCTTC. This translates into CASLGQRISYTF.